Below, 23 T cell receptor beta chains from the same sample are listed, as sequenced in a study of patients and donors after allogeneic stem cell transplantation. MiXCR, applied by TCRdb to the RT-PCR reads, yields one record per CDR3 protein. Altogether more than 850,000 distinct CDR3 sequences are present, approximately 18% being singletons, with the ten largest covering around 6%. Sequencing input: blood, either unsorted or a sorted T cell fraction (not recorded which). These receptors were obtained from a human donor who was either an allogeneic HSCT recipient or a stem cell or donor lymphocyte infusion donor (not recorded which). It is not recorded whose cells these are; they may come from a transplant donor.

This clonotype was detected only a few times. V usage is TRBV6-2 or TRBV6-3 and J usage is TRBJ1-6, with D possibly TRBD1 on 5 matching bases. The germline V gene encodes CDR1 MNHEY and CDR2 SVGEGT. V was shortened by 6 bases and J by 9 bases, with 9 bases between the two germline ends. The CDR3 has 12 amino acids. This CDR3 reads CASRSGLSPLHF. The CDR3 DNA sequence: TGTGCCAGCAGATCGGGGCTTTCACCCCTCCACTTT.

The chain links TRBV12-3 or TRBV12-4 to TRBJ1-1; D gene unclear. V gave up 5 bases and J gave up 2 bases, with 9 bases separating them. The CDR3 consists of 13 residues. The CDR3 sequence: CASSAVENTEAFF. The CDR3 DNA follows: TGTGCCAGCAGTGCCGTAGAAAACACTGAAGCTTTCTTT.

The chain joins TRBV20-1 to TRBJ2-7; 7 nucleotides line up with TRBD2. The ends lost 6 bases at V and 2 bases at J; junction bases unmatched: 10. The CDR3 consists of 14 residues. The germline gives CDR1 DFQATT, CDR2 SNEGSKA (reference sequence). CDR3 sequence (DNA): TGCAGTGCAAGCCTAGCGGCAAAGCCCTACGAGCAGTACTTC. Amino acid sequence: CSASLAAKPYEQYF.

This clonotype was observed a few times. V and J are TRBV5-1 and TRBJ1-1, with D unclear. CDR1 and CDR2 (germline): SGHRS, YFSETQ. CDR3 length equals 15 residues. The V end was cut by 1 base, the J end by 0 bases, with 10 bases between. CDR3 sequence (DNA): TGCGCCAGCAGCTTGCTGGCGAGAATGAACACTGAAGCTTTCTTT. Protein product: CASSLLARMNTEAFF. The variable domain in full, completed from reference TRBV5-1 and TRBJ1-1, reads KAGVTQTPRYLIKTRGQQVTLSCSPISGHRSVSWYQQTPGQGLQFLFEYFSETQRNKGNFPGRFSGRQFSNSRSEMNVSTLELGDSALYLCASSLLARMNTEAFFGQGTRLTVV.

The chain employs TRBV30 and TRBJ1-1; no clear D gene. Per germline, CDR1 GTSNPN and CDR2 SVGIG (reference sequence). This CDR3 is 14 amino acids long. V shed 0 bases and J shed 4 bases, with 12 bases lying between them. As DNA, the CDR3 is TGTGCCTGGAGTGTCGGAGGTGGTCGCACTGAAGCTTTCTTT. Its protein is CAWSVGGGRTEAFF. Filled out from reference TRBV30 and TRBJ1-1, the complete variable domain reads SQTIHQWPATLVQPVGSPLSLECTVEGTSNPNLYWYRQAAGRGLQLLFYSVGIGQISSEVPQNLSASRPQDRQFILSSKKLLLSDSGFYLCAWSVGGGRTEAFFGQGTRLTVV.

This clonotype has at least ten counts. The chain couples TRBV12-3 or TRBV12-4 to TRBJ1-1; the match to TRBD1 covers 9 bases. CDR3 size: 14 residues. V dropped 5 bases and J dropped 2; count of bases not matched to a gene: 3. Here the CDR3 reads CASSQTGGNTEAFF. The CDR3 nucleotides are TGTGCCAGCAGTCAGACAGGGGGAAACACTGAAGCTTTCTTT.

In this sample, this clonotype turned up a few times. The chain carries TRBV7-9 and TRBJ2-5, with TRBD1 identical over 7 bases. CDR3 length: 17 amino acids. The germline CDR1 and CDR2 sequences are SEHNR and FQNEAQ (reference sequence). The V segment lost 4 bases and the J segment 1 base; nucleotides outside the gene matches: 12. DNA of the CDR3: TGTGCCAGCAGCTCAAATTTAAGGACAGGACTCCAAGAGACCCAGTACTTC. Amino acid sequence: CASSSNLRTGLQETQYF. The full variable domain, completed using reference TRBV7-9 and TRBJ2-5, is DTGVSQNPRHKITKRGQNVTFRCDPISEHNRLYWYRQTLGQGPEFLTYFQNEAQLEKSRLLSDRFSAERPKGSFSTLEIQRTEQGDSAMYLCASSSNLRTGLQETQYFGPGTRLLVL.

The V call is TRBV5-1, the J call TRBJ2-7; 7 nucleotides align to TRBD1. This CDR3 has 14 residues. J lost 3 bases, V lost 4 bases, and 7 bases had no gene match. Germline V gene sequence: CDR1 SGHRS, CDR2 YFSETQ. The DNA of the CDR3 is TGCGCCAGCAGCAATAACAGGGGCGGCTACGAGCAGTACTTC. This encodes CASSNNRGGYEQYF.

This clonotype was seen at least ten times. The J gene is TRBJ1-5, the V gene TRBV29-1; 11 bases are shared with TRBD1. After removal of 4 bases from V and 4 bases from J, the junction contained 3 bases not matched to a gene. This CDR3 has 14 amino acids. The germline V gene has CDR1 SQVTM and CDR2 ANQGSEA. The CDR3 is CSVAGTGGNQPQHF. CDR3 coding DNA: TGCAGCGTTGCGGGGACAGGGGGGAATCAGCCCCAGCATTTT.

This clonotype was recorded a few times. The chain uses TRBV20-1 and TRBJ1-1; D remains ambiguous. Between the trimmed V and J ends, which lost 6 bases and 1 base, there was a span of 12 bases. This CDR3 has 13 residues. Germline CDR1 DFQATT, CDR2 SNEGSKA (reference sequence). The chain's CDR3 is CSAIGLRNTEAFF. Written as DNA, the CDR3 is TGCAGTGCCATCGGACTGCGGAACACTGAAGCTTTCTTT.

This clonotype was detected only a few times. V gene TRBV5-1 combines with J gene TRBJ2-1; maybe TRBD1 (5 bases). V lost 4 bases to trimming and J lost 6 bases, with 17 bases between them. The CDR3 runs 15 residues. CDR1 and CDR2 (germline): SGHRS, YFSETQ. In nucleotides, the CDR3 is TGCGCCAGCAGCACACAAATACATCAGGGCAATGAGCAGTTCTTC. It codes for CASSTQIHQGNEQFF.

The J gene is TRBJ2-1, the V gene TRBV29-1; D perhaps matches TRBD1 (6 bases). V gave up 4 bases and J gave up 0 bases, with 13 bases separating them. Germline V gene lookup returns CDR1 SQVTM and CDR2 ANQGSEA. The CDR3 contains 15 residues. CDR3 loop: CSVGSPRGSYNEQFF. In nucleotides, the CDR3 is TGCAGCGTTGGGTCCCCCAGGGGCTCCTACAATGAGCAGTTCTTC.

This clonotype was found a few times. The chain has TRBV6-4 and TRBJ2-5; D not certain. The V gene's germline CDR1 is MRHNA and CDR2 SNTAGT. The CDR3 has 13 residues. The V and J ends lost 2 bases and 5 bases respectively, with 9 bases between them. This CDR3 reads CASSDGSGETQYF. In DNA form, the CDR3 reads TGTGCCAGCAGTGACGGGTCCGGGGAGACCCAGTACTTC.

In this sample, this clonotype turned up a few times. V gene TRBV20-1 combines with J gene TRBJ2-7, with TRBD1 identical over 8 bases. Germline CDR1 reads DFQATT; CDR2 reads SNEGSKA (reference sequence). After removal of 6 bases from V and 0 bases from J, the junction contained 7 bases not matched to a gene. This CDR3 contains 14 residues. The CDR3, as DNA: TGCAGTGCAAGGACAGGGAGGAGCTCCTACGAGCAGTACTTC. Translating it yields CSARTGRSSYEQYF.

CDR3 DNA: TGTGCCGGCAAAGCGGATGTCACCGGGGAGCTGTTTTTT. Translating gives CAGKADVTGELFF. The chain carries TRBV2 and TRBJ2-2, with D perhaps matching TRBD2 (5 bases). Trimming left V 11 bases short and J 4 bases short, with 14 bases between. Looked up from germline, CDR1 is SNHLY and CDR2 is FYNNEI. The CDR3 sequence is 13 residues long.

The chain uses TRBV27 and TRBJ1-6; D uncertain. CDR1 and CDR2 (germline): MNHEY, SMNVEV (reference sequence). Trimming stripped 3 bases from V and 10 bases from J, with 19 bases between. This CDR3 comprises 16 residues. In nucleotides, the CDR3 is TGTGCCAGCAGTTTTATGACTACCGGCACTAGGTCACCCCTCCACTTT. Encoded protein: CASSFMTTGTRSPLHF.

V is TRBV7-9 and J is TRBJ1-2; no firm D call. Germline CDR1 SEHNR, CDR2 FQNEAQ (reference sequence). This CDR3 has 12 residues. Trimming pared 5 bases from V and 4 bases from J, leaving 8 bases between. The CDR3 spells CASSPVSYGYTF. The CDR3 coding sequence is TGTGCCAGCAGCCCGGTCTCCTATGGCTACACCTTC.

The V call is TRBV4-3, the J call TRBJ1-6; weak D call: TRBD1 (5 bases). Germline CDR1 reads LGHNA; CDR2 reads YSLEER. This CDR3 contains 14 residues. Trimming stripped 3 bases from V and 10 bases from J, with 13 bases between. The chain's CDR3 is CASSQGTNFSPLHF. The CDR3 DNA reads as TGCGCCAGCAGCCAGGGGACGAATTTCTCACCCCTCCACTTT.

CDR3 region: CSVERGAEWQETQYF. The CDR3 DNA reads TGCAGCGTTGAAAGGGGGGCGGAATGGCAAGAGACCCAGTACTTC. V usage is TRBV29-1 and J usage is TRBJ2-5; D is possibly TRBD1 or TRBD2 (6 bases each). The CDR3 is 15 residues long. From germline, CDR1 is SQVTM and CDR2 ANQGSEA. V lost 2 bases to trimming and J lost 2 bases, with 15 bases between them.

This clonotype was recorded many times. The CDR3 loop reads CSARDKSSYEQYF. The DNA for the CDR3 is TGCAGTGCTAGAGACAAAAGCTCCTACGAGCAGTACTTC. This chain connects TRBV20-1 to TRBJ2-7, with no clear D. The V end lost 0 bases, the J end lost 0 bases, and 6 bases lay between the germline ends. The CDR3 contains 13 residues. Germline V CDR1 and CDR2: DFQATT, SNEGSKA (reference sequence).

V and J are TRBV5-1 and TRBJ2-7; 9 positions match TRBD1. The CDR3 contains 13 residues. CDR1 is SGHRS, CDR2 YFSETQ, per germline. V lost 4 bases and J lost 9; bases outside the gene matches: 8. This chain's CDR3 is CASSLGQGTVQYF. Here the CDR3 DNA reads TGCGCCAGCAGCCTGGGACAGGGTACGGTGCAGTACTTC.

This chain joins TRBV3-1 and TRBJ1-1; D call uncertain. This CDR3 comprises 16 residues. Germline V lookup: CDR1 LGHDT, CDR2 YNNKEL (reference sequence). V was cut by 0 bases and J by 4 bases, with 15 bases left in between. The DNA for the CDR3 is TGTGCCAGCAGCCAAGAATGGAAAAGAGGTTTCACTGAAGCTTTCTTT. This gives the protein CASSQEWKRGFTEAFF.

This CDR3 is CASSRIGTFSNQPQHF. The CDR3 DNA follows: TGTGCCAGCAGCCGGATCGGGACGTTTAGCAATCAGCCCCAGCATTTT. V gene TRBV5-5 combines with J gene TRBJ1-5, with D possibly TRBD1 on 5 matching bases. The CDR3 has 16 amino acids. The germline gives CDR1 SGHKS, CDR2 YYEKEE (reference sequence). V was pared by 4 bases and J by 0 bases, with 14 bases between.